This T cell receptor beta chain was recovered during a study of Graves' ophthalmopathy and Graves' hyperthyroidism (dated by TCRdb to 2017 to 2018). As for the study more broadly: Peripheral blood was collected before any treatment was given, at the time of initial diagnosis. To tell Graves' ophthalmopathy apart from Graves' hyperthyroidism, and to predict which patients would progress to ophthalmopathy, the study relied on TCR beta repertoire signatures. In total, 135 blood samples were TCR-sequenced: roughly 45 ophthalmopathy, roughly 80 hyperthyroidism and approximately 17 hyperthyroidism-to-ophthalmopathy patients. To explore V-J signatures that separate ophthalmopathy from hyperthyroidism, a discovery set of 100 patients was enrolled, consisting of 40 to 45 with ophthalmopathy and around 60 with stable hyperthyroidism. The independent validation cohort included about 19 hyperthyroidism patients plus 17 patients who later progressed from hyperthyroidism to ophthalmopathy. In roughly six hyperthyroidism patients, T-cell repertoires of thyroid tissue and blood were compared. After sampling, hyperthyroidism patients received methimazole starting at 30 mg daily, and ophthalmopathy patients received high-dose intravenous methylprednisolone. The approximately 98 discovery patients were randomly divided into training and test sets at a 7:3 ratio.

Beyond this particular receptor, the publication reports: Most of the expanded thyroid clonotypes with a frequency above 0.001 were also detected in blood, and it was suggested that the thyroid immune response may be reflected by blood repertoires. Ophthalmopathy was separated from stable hyperthyroidism by the 13-signature model with about 89% sensitivity and around 81% specificity in cross-validation and with 80%/75% in the test set. In validation, the model predicted ophthalmopathy progression with about 64% sensitivity and about 77% specificity; eleven to twelve predicted patients were CT-confirmed with GO in a median of 6.5 months. No statistical method was used to set the sample size in advance, and the investigators knew which group each participant was assigned to.

V has 5 bases trimmed and J has 6 bases trimmed; junction bases matching no gene number 8. The CDR3 starts with the cysteine, ends with the phenylalanine, and has 15 residues. Only CDR3 DNA remains: 45 bases, in frame from the first base. CDR1 and CDR2 are drawn from the germline V gene: MNHEY, SVGEGT. TCR beta CDR3 regions were amplified from RNA transcripts for repertoire sequencing. The first round was an RT-PCR using HTBI primers with the Qiagen OneStep RT-PCR kit, and this first round was followed by a second-round multiplex PCR, then size selection and purification. Libraries were sequenced paired-end with 100 bp reads on an Illumina HiSeq2000. As for the original processing: SOAPnuke was used to process the reads, removing any read that contained adapters or uncalled bases, had a mean Phred below 15, or lacked an exact match to the constant primer or identifier. High-quality paired reads were merged with COPE v1.2.5. Clonotypes were defined as unique nucleotide sequences and were aligned to IMGT TRB V, D and J references using MiTCR v1.1. The analysis was limited to V-J combinations with a frequency above 0.0001, which together covered about 99% of repertoires. For each V-J combination, a TCR clonal expansion and chaos score was defined as the ratio of F50 clonal expansion to chaos observed in the TCRdist matrix. Features were reduced by Welch's t-statistics and random forest to 10 to 15 V-J combinations, which fed a naive Bayes classifier. The Morisita-Horn index was used to measure how similar the thyroid and blood repertoires were. TCRdb redid the processing of the public reads, applying fastp at Q25 and MiXCR, and retained in-frame beta chains. Rows merge per CDR3 protein into single entries with the most common DNA and genes. The V and J calls were not made by the authors but by TCRdb's processing. The sample has 170,000 or so distinct CDR3 sequences on record, 30% to 45% of them singletons. Jointly, the top ten make up about 6% of the sample.

The ophthalmopathy patients had moderately to severely active disease, with a Clinical Activity Score of 3 or higher, a NOSPECS grade of 4 or higher, and a disease duration of less than 3 months. Patients with other autoimmune diseases, uncontrolled infections, pregnancy or lactation were excluded from the study. Clinical symptoms, serum thyroxine, TRAb, thyroid ultrasound and orbital computed tomography formed the basis of the diagnosis. PBMCs were isolated from 7.5 to 10 ml of fresh peripheral blood by Ficoll-Paque density gradient centrifugation. Total RNA was extracted using Trizol reagent, and RNA quality was checked on an Agilent 2100 Bioanalyzer. Details on this clonotype: Which antigen it targets is not known. No base quality information exists; no much larger clone differs at one position.

The sequence was obtained from a woman in her thirties or forties with Graves' ophthalmopathy. Donor details come from another sample of the same person, matched by shared clones. This receptor chain uses TRBV6-2 or TRBV6-3 and TRBJ2-7; 12 nucleotides in the junction match TRBD1. The sample was peripheral blood. This receptor carries the CDR3 CASSPAGTGGLEQYF. The sequence in DNA is TGTGCCAGCAGTCCTGCTGGGACAGGGGGCCTCGAGCAGTACTTC.